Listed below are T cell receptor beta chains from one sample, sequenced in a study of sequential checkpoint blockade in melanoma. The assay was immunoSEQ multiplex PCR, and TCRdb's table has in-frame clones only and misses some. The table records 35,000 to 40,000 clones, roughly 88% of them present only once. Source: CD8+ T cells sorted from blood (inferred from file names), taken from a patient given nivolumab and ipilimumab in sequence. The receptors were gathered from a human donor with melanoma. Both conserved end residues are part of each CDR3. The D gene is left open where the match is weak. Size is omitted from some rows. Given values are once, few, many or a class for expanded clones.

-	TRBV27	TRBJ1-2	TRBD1	TGTGCCAGCAGTTTATCGGGGGGACAGGGGAATGGCTACACCTTC	CASSLSGGQGNGYTF
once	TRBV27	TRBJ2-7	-	TGTGCCAGCAGTTTACGGAGGGGACCCTACGAGCAGTACTTC	CASSLRRGPYEQYF
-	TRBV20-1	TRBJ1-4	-	TGCAGTGCCCAAACAGGGCCCCCTGTCTTTTTT	CSAQTGPPVFF
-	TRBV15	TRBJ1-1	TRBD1	TGTGCCACCAGCAGACGGGGACAGGGGCTAATTGAAGCTTTCTTT	CATSRRGQGLIEAFF
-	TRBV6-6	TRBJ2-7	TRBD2	TGTGCCAGCAGTCTAGCGACTAGCGGGAGGGTCTACGAGCAGTACTTC	CASSLATSGRVYEQYF
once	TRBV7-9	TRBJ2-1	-	TGTGCCAGCAGCTTAGTGGGCAGGGGAGATGAGCAGTTCTTC	CASSLVGRGDEQFF
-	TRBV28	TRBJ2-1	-	TGTGCCAGCGGTGTGACTCCCTACCACCGGAATGAGCAGTTCTTC	CASGVTPYHRNEQFF
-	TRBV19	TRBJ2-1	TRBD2	TGTGCCAGTAGTACTACTAGCGGGGCCTACAATGAGCAGTTCTTC	CASSTTSGAYNEQFF
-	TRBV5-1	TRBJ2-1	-	TGCGCCAGCAGCTTAAGCGGGCCTTACAATGAGCAGTTCTTC	CASSLSGPYNEQFF
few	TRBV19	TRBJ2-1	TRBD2	TGTGCCAGTAGTATAGGGGCGGGAGAAGAAGAGCAGTTCTTC	CASSIGAGEEEQFF
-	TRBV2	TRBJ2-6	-	TGTGCCAGCAGTGTCCGGGTGGCCGAGAACTCTGGGGCCAACGTCCTGACTTTC	CASSVRVAENSGANVLTF
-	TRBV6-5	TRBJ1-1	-	TGTGCCAGCAGTTACTCGACTTTGGCGAACACTGAAGCTTTCTTT	CASSYSTLANTEAFF
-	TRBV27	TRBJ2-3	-	TGTGCCAGCAGTGTAACAGGGATTGCTAGCACAGATACGCAGTATTTT	CASSVTGIASTDTQYF
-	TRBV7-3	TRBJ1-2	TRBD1	TGTGCCAGCAGCTCAAGGACAGGGGTAGAAGATGGCTACACCTTC	CASSSRTGVEDGYTF
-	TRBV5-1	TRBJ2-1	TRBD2	TGCGCCAGCAGCCTATTAGCGGGAGGGCCGTCCAATGAGCAGTTCTTC	CASSLLAGGPSNEQFF
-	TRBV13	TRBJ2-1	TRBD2	TGTGCCAGCAGCGATGGACTAGCGGCATACAATGAGCAGTTCTTC	CASSDGLAAYNEQFF
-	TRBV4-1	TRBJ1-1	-	TGCGCCAGCAGCCGAACACACACTAAGAACACTGAAGCTTTCTTT	CASSRTHTKNTEAFF